This TCR beta chain was sequenced during a study of blood T cell repertoires in COVID-19. Study-level background: Samples taken during acute and convalescent COVID-19 were collected in the United States, Italy and Spain. T cells, B-cell-depleted T cells, or PBMCs provided the cDNA or gDNA that served as material.

This clone came up once. The method was immunoSEQ multiplex PCR; TCRdb's version includes in-frame clones alone and lacks a portion of them. The table records fewer than 300,000 clones, approximately 90% of them present only once. Participants were aged about 18 to 100 years from about two dozen US areas. This CDR3 has 14 residues. V shed 2 bases and J shed 8 bases, with 13 bases lying between them. Germline V lookup: CDR1 WNHNN, CDR2 SYGVQD (reference sequence). Sequenced sample: PBMCs or T cells enriched from blood (not recorded which). The rearrangement joins TRBV10-1 to TRBJ2-1, with D perhaps matching TRBD1 (5 bases). The clonotype originates from a woman aged 25 to 39 who had recovered from COVID-19. CDR3 region: CASSEGSGLDEQFF. As DNA, the CDR3 is TGCGCCAGCAGTGAGGGGTCAGGGCTCGATGAGCAGTTCTTC.